The T cell receptor (beta chain) described here comes from a study of spatial heterogeneity in lung cancer. Whole-study context: Beta-chain sequences consistently outnumbered alpha-chain sequences in detection.

This clonotype was counted at least ten times. Its antigen is as yet unknown. TCRdb analysed the 5' RACE reads with MiXCR anew, one entry per CDR3 protein. The sample consists of 26,000 or so distinct CDR3 sequences, about 8.8% of them appearing once. Study-wide results and limits: At tumor resection, ubiquitous expanded TCRs were detected in blood more often than later.

Germline V gene sequence: CDR1 SEHNR, CDR2 FQNEAQ (reference sequence). With 5 bases clipped from V and 1 base from J, the junction kept 2 bases outside the gene matches. The CDR3 runs 15 residues. Regarding time point: sample taken at primary tumor resection. Sequencing covered unsorted whole RNA taken from tumor, nontumor lung or frozen PBMC. The cohort: over 65 early-stage, untreated non-small cell lung cancer patients. The chain links TRBV7-9 to TRBJ2-1; TRBD2 agrees at 10 bases. The sequencing here drew on PBMCs, taken at surgery. The clonotype comes from a female donor with early-stage non-small cell lung cancer. The CDR3 is CASSPSGRSYNEQFF. CDR3 bases: TGTGCCAGCAGCCCTAGCGGGAGATCCTACAATGAGCAGTTCTTC.